The entry that follows covers one TCR beta chain sequence. The antigen is undetermined. The V end lost 1 base, the J end lost 1 base, and 8 bases lay between the germline ends. CDR1 is SEHNR, CDR2 FQNEAQ, per germline (reference sequence). The CDR3 has 15 residues. The data stem from a study of early stage breast cancer tumors. Whole-study findings and limits: Tumors had approximately 2.5-fold higher T cell density and higher clonality than adjacent normal breast tissue.

Blood replicates held 0.5 ug DNA, tumor or normal breast roughly 1.5 ug, two each. Sequencing was performed with immunoSEQ multiplex PCR; in TCRdb, only in-frame clones are kept and a portion is missing. The table records some 5,800 clones, roughly four fifths of them present only once. The adjacent normal breast tissue was taken roughly 1.7-4.5 cm from the tumor. Sufficient DNA from normal breast often required roughly 100-330 mg tissue. This rearrangement joins TRBV7-9 to TRBJ2-4; TRBD2 might be the D (6 bases). The material sequenced was normal breast tissue next to the tumor. This receptor was obtained from a person aged 35-50 years with breast cancer. The CDR3 protein is CASSLVRGAKNIQYF. In DNA form, the CDR3 reads TGTGCCAGCAGCTTAGTTCGGGGGGCCAAAAACATTCAGTACTTC.